The T cell receptor (beta chain) described here comes from a study of OX40 agonist ivuxolimab in advanced cancers. Deletions cut 6 bases from V and 5 bases from J, with 11 bases between. Looked up from germline, CDR1 is MDHEN and CDR2 is SYDVKM. The CDR3 runs 12 residues. The protocol was immunoSEQ multiplex PCR, while the TCRdb copy is restricted to in-frame clones and leaves out a portion. The table lists about 73,000 clones, about 86% of them singletons. This sample comprised CD4+ or CD8+ T cells sorted from blood, obtained in a trial of the OX40 agonist ivuxolimab. The chain joins TRBV28 to TRBJ2-7; tentatively, D is TRBD1 (6 bases). The receptor comes from an adult with an advanced solid tumor such as melanoma, head and neck, liver or kidney cancer. The CDR3 spells CASRRHRDEQYF. The CDR3 region has the DNA TGTGCCAGCAGGCGTCACAGGGACGAGCAGTACTTC.